This T cell receptor (beta chain) derives from a study of cytomegalovirus exposure and HLA in healthy donors. Study-level results: Common viral pathogens were later found to be apparently linked to several of the most significant clusters. V- and J-gene trimming in TCR beta was tied to a missense DCLRE1C variant by an analysis performed later.

The PCR employed 60 Vbeta primers together with 13 Jbeta primers. Only in-frame clones appear in the TCRdb table, and some are missing; sequencing was by immunoSEQ multiplex PCR. The data show about 140,000 clones, with over 70% seen just once and under 5% held by the top ten. Germline CDR1 MGHRA, CDR2 YSYEKL. Deletions cut 2 bases from V and 2 bases from J, with 7 bases between. This CDR3 spans 13 amino acids. As concerns this clone: No antigen is known for it.

The chain recombines TRBV4-1 with TRBJ2-7, with D uncertain. This receptor was taken from a man in his forties or fifties in good health and CMV-seronegative. Specimen: PBMCs. The CDR3 coding sequence is TGCGCCAGCAGCCAAACCGAGACCTACGAGCAGTACTTC. Its protein is CASSQTETYEQYF.